The present entry profiles one T cell receptor beta chain with its context. The record originates from a study of PD-L1 blockade in urothelial cancer. The data were produced by immunoSEQ multiplex PCR, yet TCRdb's version contains in-frame clones alone and is incomplete. This sample yields 35,000 to 50,000 clones, of which 83% are seen a single time; roughly 15% belongs to the top ten. Time point: peripheral blood 6 weeks after treatment start. V gave up 1 base and J gave up 2 bases; unmatched junction bases: 5. Germline assignment: CDR1 MGHRA and CDR2 YSYEKL. This CDR3 contains 15 residues. The chain joins TRBV4-1 to TRBJ2-7; the match to TRBD1 covers 7 bases. The source is a man in his 60s with urothelial cancer. The sequences come from PBMCs, collected around atezolizumab (anti-PD-L1) treatment. In nucleotides, the CDR3 is TGCGCCAGCAGCCAAGGGGGACAGCCCACCTACGAGCAGTACTTC. Amino acids: CASSQGGQPTYEQYF.